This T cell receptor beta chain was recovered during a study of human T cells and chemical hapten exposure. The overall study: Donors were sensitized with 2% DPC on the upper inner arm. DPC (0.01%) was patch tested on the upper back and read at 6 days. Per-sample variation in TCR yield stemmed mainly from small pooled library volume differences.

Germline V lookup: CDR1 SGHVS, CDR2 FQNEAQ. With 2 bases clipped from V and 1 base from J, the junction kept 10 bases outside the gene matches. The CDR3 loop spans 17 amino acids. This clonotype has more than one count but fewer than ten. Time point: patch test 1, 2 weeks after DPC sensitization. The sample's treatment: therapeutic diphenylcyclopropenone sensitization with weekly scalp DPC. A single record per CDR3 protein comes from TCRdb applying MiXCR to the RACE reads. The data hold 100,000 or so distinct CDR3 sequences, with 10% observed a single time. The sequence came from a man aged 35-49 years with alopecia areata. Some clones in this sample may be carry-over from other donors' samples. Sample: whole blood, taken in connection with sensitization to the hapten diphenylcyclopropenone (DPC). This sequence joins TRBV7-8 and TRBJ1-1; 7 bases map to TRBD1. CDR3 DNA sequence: TGTGCCAGCAGCTTATACCGACAAAGGGGGCGGAACACTGAAGCTTTCTTT. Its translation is CASSLYRQRGRNTEAFF.